The 29 T cell receptor beta chains in this list originate from one sample, sequenced in a study of shared clonotypes between healthy human individuals. The protocol was immunoSEQ multiplex PCR, while the TCRdb copy is restricted to in-frame clones and leaves out a portion. This table holds roughly 2.5 million clones, 90% to 95% found once. The sequenced sample consisted of naive CD4+ T cells sorted from blood. Stated subset: CD45RA+ positively selected. Receptors were obtained from a man aged 18 to 30 in good health.

V is TRBV5-1 and J is TRBJ1-4, with D unclear. V lost 1 base to trimming and J lost 7 bases, with 11 bases between them. Germline CDR1 SGHRS, CDR2 YFSETQ. The CDR3 has 14 amino acids. CDR3 sequence reads: CASSLRGTSEKLFF. The DNA for the CDR3 is TGCGCCAGCAGCTTGCGGGGAACGAGTGAAAAACTGTTTTTT.

This chain links TRBV9 with TRBJ2-7; 8 nucleotides match TRBD1. The CDR3 totals 15 residues. The J segment lost 6 bases and the V segment lost 3 bases, leaving 11 bases of the junction unmatched. Germline CDR1 is SGDLS and CDR2 is YYNGEE. The CDR3 loop reads CASSARDQGAAEQYF. CDR3 in DNA: TGTGCCAGCAGCGCCAGGGATCAGGGGGCGGCCGAGCAGTACTTC.

CDR3 residues: CAIRGQGPWTDTQYF. In DNA, the CDR3 is TGTGCCATCAGGGGACAGGGCCCGTGGACAGATACGCAGTATTTT. The V gene is TRBV10-3, the J gene TRBJ2-3; 9 nucleotides align to TRBD1. V shed 6 bases and J 3 bases; nucleotides not matched to a gene: 7. CDR1 and CDR2 (germline): ENHRY, SYGVKD. The CDR3 sequence is 15 residues long.

Note on this clone: The same CDR3 is also encoded by other DNA sequences in this sample. The chain joins TRBV5-4 to TRBJ1-2; 7 bases are a match to TRBD1. The CDR3 has 13 amino acids. The junction had 4 bases not matched to a gene; V was cut back by 4 bases and J by 4 bases. Germline V gene data show CDR1 as SGHNT and CDR2 as YYREEE (reference sequence). CDR3 sequence: CASSRDSLYGYTF. The CDR3 region has the DNA TGTGCCAGCAGCAGGGACAGCCTCTATGGCTACACCTTC.

This chain connects TRBV5-4 to TRBJ2-1; TRBD2 agrees at 8 bases. Germline V lookup: CDR1 SGHNT, CDR2 YYREEE (reference sequence). The CDR3 is 15 residues long. The V gene end was trimmed by 4 bases and the J gene end by 4 bases; junction bases not matched to a gene: 7. In DNA form, the CDR3 reads TGTGCCAGCAGCGCTCCGGGGGGGGCATACAATGAGCAGTTCTTC. Protein: CASSAPGGAYNEQFF.

CDR3 sequence reads: CASSLPGQANYGYTF. The CDR3, as DNA: TGTGCCAGCAGCTTACCTGGACAGGCCAACTATGGCTACACCTTC. The chain employs TRBV7-2 and TRBJ1-2, with 7 bases identical to TRBD1. Germline CDR1 SGHTA, CDR2 FQGNSA. CDR3 size: 15 residues. Unmatched junction bases numbered 5, after V lost 2 bases and J lost 2 bases. Full variable domain (rest looked up from reference TRBV7-2 and TRBJ1-2): GAGVSQSPSNKVTEKGKDVELRCDPISGHTALYWYRQSLGQGLEFLIYFQGNSAPDKSGLPSDRFSAERTGGSVSTLTIQRTQQEDSAVYLCASSLPGQANYGYTFGSGTRLTVV.

J is TRBJ1-3 and V is TRBV4-2; D gene uncertain. The CDR3 is 15 amino acids. Germline assignment: CDR1 LGHNA and CDR2 YNFKEQ. Between the trimmed V and J ends, which lost 3 bases and 0 bases, there was a span of 9 bases. The CDR3 nucleotides read TGTGCCAGCAGCCAGCAGGATAGCTCTGGAAACACCATATATTTT. This sequence encodes CASSQQDSSGNTIYF.

This clone was found once. V and J are TRBV5-4 and TRBJ1-1; a possible D gene is TRBD1 (5 bases). The CDR3 has 13 residues. Trimming removed 7 bases at V and 1 base at J, with 11 bases between. Looked up from germline, CDR1 is SGHNT and CDR2 is YYREEE (reference sequence). The CDR3 reads CASQGLANTEAFF. CDR3 sequence (DNA): TGTGCCAGCCAGGGTCTGGCGAACACTGAAGCTTTCTTT.

The chain recombines TRBV21-1 with TRBJ1-3; TRBD1 is taken as the D call from the table, unchecked against the DNA. TRBV21-1 represents a pseudogene. CDR3 length equals 20 residues. The CDR3 DNA follows: TGTGCCAGCAGCCACCCGAAAGGGACAGGGGTAAGCTCCGTCGGAAACACCATATATTTT. Protein: CASSHPKGTGVSSVGNTIYF.

This chain uses TRBV2 with TRBJ2-5, with 7 nucleotides matching TRBD2. The germline V gene encodes CDR1 SNHLY and CDR2 FYNNEI. This CDR3 contains 15 residues. V lost 6 bases, J lost 5 bases, and 12 bases stayed unmatched. CDR3 nucleotides: TGTGCCAGCAGCCAGGGCCTAGCGGCCCCGGAGACCCAGTACTTC. This encodes CASSQGLAAPETQYF.

The gene calls are TRBV29-1 and TRBJ2-5; 9 bases fit TRBD2. The V gene end was trimmed by 2 bases and the J gene end by 5 bases; junction bases not matched to a gene: 6. Germline lookup yields CDR1 SQVTM and CDR2 ANQGSEA. This CDR3 region has 14 residues. This CDR3 is CSVERVAGVETQYF. The DNA for the CDR3 is TGCAGCGTTGAAAGGGTAGCGGGAGTGGAGACCCAGTACTTC. Looking up the rest from reference TRBV29-1 and TRBJ2-5 gives the full variable domain: SAVISQKPSRDICQRGTSLTIQCQVDSQVTMMFWYRQQPGQSLTLIATANQGSEATYESGFVIDKFPISRPNLTFSTLTVSNMSPEDSSIYLCSVERVAGVETQYFGPGTRLLVL.

The J gene is TRBJ1-4, the V gene TRBV5-1, with no clear D. The CDR3 contains 12 residues. Germline CDR1 reads SGHRS; CDR2 reads YFSETQ. V lost 2 bases and J 13 bases, leaving 12 bases between the germline ends. For the CDR3, the DNA is TGCGCCAGCAGCTTAGGAGAAGGTGGACTGTTTTTT. Translated: CASSLGEGGLFF.

The CDR3 reads CASSPRSSRNTQYF. CDR3 nucleotide sequence: TGTGCCAGCAGCCCTAGGTCCTCGCGTAATACGCAGTATTTT. V usage is TRBV5-4 and J usage is TRBJ2-3, with D unresolved. The germline V gene has CDR1 SGHNT and CDR2 YYREEE (reference sequence). The CDR3 contains 14 residues. The V and J ends lost 4 bases and 7 bases respectively, with 16 bases between them.

V gene TRBV10-2 combines with J gene TRBJ2-5; 7 bases are shared with TRBD2. CDR3 length: 14 amino acids. V gave up 1 base and J gave up 7 bases; unmatched junction bases: 6. Germline CDR1 is WSHSY and CDR2 is SAAADI. The CDR3: CASSELAGGATQYF. The CDR3 DNA is TGCGCCAGCAGTGAGTTAGCGGGCGGGGCGACCCAGTACTTC.

V is TRBV10-3 and J is TRBJ2-1; TRBD2 matches 9 bases. The CDR3 consists of 14 residues. The V and J ends lost 3 bases and 6 bases, in that order; junction bases with no gene match: 3. Germline V lookup: CDR1 ENHRY, CDR2 SYGVKD. CDR3 in amino acids: CAISEIAGVNEQFF. The DNA of the CDR3 is TGTGCCATCAGTGAAATAGCGGGAGTCAATGAGCAGTTCTTC.

The rearrangement joins TRBV6-5 to TRBJ1-5, with D possibly matching TRBD1 (6 bases). The ends were cut back, 5 bases at V and 1 base at J, with 12 bases in the middle. The CDR3 contains 15 residues. Germline lookup yields CDR1 MNHEY and CDR2 SVGAGI. The CDR3 spells CASSKQGGSNQPQHF. DNA for the CDR3: TGTGCCAGCAGTAAACAGGGAGGGAGCAATCAGCCCCAGCATTTT.

This clone was counted a single time. The chain links TRBV6-6 to TRBJ2-3, with D possibly being TRBD2 (5 bases). Trimming removed 6 bases from V and 5 bases from J, with 18 bases in between. Germline-derived CDR1 and CDR2 are MNHNY and SVGAGI (reference sequence). This CDR3 region has 15 residues. The CDR3 spells CASSSFAGEGDTQYF. CDR3 DNA: TGTGCCAGCAGCTCCTTCGCGGGTGAGGGAGATACGCAGTATTTT.

The chain joins TRBV18 to TRBJ1-4, with 7 positions matching TRBD1. The CDR3 spans 14 residues. With V trimmed by 3 bases and J by 7 bases, 5 bases remained unmatched. The germline CDR1 and CDR2 sequences are KGHSH and LQKENI. The CDR3 nucleotides are TGTGCCAGCTCACCTCTGGCAGGGGGTGAAAAACTGTTTTTT. Amino acid sequence: CASSPLAGGEKLFF. The full variable domain, its missing parts supplied by reference TRBV18 and TRBJ1-4, is NAGVMQNPRHLVRRRGQEARLRCSPMKGHSHVYWYRQLPEEGLKFMVYLQKENIIDESGMPKERFSAEFPKEGPSILRIQQVVRGDSAAYFCASSPLAGGEKLFFGSGTQLSVL.

The chain employs TRBV7-3 and TRBJ2-5; maybe TRBD1 (6 bases). This CDR3 is 13 amino acids long. CDR1 and CDR2 (germline): SGHTA, FQGTGA. V was shortened by 1 base and J by 3 bases, with 6 bases between the two germline ends. CDR3: CASSLKGEETQYF. The CDR3, as DNA: TGTGCCAGCAGCTTAAAGGGGGAAGAGACCCAGTACTTC.

The CDR3 protein is CASTQTGSNEKLFF. CDR3 in DNA: TGTGCCAGCACGCAGACAGGCTCTAATGAAAAACTGTTTTTT. This rearrangement joins TRBV2 to TRBJ1-4, with D maybe TRBD1 (6 bases). Trimming cost V 7 bases and J 3 bases, with 12 bases left between them. The CDR3 loop spans 14 amino acids. CDR1 SNHLY and CDR2 FYNNEI come from the germline V gene.

Regarding this clone: At the DNA level, this CDR3 is encoded by other sequences in the same sample as well. The chain employs TRBV18 and TRBJ2-5, with a possible D match to TRBD1 (5 bases). This CDR3 has 14 amino acids. Germline CDR1 is KGHSH and CDR2 is LQKENI. V dropped 2 bases and J dropped 2 bases, with 9 bases sitting between them. As DNA, the CDR3 is TGTGCCAGCTCACCAAAAACAGGTCAAGAGACCCAGTACTTC. This translates into CASSPKTGQETQYF.

V gene TRBV7-2 combines with J gene TRBJ2-4; D is ambiguous. Trimming left V 1 base short and J 4 bases short, with 14 bases between. The germline CDR1 and CDR2 sequences are SGHTA and FQGNSA. The CDR3 totals 16 residues. The CDR3 loop reads CASSLGRAVQKNIQYF. CDR3 DNA: TGTGCCAGCAGCTTAGGAAGGGCCGTCCAGAAAAACATTCAGTACTTC.

The chain uses TRBV5-1 and TRBJ2-7, with D perhaps TRBD1 (5 bases). Trimming cost V 0 bases and J 5 bases, with 15 bases left between them. Per the germline V gene, CDR1 is SGHRS and CDR2 is YFSETQ. The length of the CDR3 is 15 residues. The CDR3 DNA follows: TGCGCCAGCAGCTTGGAGGGGCAGGTGAGGAACGAGCAGTACTTC. Encoded protein: CASSLEGQVRNEQYF.

The rearrangement joins TRBV2 to TRBJ2-5, with TRBD2 as a possible D gene (5 bases). Germline CDR1 and CDR2: SNHLY and FYNNEI. V was pared by 4 bases and J by 5 bases, with 11 bases between. The CDR3 covers 13 residues. The CDR3 sequence is CASSGEFQETQYF. In DNA form, the CDR3 reads TGTGCCAGCAGTGGGGAGTTTCAGGAGACCCAGTACTTC.

The chain employs TRBV7-8 and TRBJ2-5; D may be TRBD2 (6 bases). Trimming removed 4 bases from V and 5 bases from J, with 14 bases in between. Germline CDR1 and CDR2: SGHVS and FQNEAQ. This CDR3 is built from 14 residues. The CDR3 bases are TGTGCCAGCAGCTCTAGACTAGTGGGGGAGACCCAGTACTTC. Its translation is CASSSRLVGETQYF.

The V call is TRBV6-5, the J call TRBJ2-5; TRBD1 agrees at 11 bases. With the DNA end fitting TRBJ2-7 better, the J assignment may be wrong. Germline loops: CDR1 MNHEY, CDR2 SVGAGI. The CDR3 spans 14 residues. In DNA form, the CDR3 reads TGTGCCAGCAGAGGGGGACAGGGGGCCTACGAGCAGTACTTC. Its translation is CASRGGQGAYEQYF.

V usage is TRBV6-5 and J usage is TRBJ1-2, with D possibly TRBD1 on 6 matching bases. The CDR3 loop spans 14 amino acids. The V and J ends lost 5 bases and 0 bases respectively, with 10 bases between them. The V gene's germline CDR1 is MNHEY and CDR2 SVGAGI. CDR3 in amino acids: CASSRGEANYGYTF. The CDR3 DNA reads TGTGCCAGCAGTAGGGGGGAAGCTAACTATGGCTACACCTTC.

J is TRBJ1-2 and V is TRBV6-5, with D perhaps TRBD1 (6 bases). Trimming removed 0 bases from V and 8 bases from J, with 16 bases in between. CDR1 is MNHEY and CDR2 is SVGAGI in the germline V gene. The CDR3 runs to 15 residues. CDR3 sequence reads: CASSYSSWGAGGYTF. CDR3 bases: TGTGCCAGCAGTTACTCGAGTTGGGGGGCAGGGGGCTACACCTTC.

This chain joins TRBV2 and TRBJ2-7; 7 bases are a match to TRBD2. V was pared by 6 bases and J by 7 bases, with 6 bases of the junction left unmatched. The germline gives CDR1 SNHLY, CDR2 FYNNEI. This CDR3 comprises 12 residues. The CDR3 bases are TGTGCCAGCAGGGCTCTAGCGGAAGAGCAGTACTTC. Encoded protein: CASRALAEEQYF.